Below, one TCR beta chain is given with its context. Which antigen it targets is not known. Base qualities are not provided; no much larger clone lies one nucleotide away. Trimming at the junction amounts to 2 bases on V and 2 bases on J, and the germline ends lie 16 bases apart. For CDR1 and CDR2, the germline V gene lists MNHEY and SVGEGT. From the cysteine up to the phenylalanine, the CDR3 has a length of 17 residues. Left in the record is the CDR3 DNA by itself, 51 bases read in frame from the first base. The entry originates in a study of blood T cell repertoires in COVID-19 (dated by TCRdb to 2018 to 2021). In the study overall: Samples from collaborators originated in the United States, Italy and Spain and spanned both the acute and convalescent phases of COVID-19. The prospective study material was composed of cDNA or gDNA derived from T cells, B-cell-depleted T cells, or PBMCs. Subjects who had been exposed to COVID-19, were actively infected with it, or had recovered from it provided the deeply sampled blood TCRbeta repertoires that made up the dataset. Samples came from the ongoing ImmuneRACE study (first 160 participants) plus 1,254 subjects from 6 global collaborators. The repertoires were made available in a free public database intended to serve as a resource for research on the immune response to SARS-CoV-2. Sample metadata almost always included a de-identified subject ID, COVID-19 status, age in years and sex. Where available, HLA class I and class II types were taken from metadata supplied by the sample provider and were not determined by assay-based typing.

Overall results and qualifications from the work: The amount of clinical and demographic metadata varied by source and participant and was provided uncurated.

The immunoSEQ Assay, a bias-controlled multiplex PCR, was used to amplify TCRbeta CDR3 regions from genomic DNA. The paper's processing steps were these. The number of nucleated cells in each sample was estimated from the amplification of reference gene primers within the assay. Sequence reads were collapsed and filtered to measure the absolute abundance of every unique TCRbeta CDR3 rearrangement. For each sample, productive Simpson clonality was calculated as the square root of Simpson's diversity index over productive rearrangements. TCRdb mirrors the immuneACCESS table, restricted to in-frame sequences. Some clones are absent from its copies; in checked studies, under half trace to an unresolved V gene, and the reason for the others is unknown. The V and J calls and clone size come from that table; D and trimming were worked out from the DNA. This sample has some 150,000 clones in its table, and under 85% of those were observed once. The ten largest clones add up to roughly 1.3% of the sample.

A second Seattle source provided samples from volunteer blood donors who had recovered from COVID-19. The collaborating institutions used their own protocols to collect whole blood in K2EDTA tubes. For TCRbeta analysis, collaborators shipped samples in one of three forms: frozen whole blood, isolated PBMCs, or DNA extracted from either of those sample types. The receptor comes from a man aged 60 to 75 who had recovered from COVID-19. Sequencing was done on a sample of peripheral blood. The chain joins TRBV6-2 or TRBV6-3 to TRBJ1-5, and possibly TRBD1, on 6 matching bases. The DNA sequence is TGTGCCAGCAGTTACGATTCCGGCAGGGGTGGCAATCAGCCCCAGCATTTT. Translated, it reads CASSYDSGRGGNQPQHF.